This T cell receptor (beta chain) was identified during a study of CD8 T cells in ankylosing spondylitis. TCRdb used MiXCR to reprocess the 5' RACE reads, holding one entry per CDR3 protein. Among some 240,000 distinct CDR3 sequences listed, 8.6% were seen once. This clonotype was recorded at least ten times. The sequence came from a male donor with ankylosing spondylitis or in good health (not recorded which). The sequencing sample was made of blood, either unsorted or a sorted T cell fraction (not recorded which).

CDR3 DNA: TGTGCCAGCAGCCCCAGGTCTCCAAACTATGGCTACACCTTC. Its translation: CASSPRSPNYGYTF. The J gene is TRBJ1-2, the V gene TRBV2; D uncertain. This CDR3 spans 14 amino acids. V lost 6 bases and J 2 bases, leaving 13 bases between the germline ends. The germline CDR1 and CDR2 sequences are SNHLY and FYNNEI. Based on the CDR3 plus reference TRBV2 and TRBJ1-2, the full variable domain is EPEVTQTPSHQVTQMGQEVILRCVPISNHLYFYWYRQILGQKVEFLVSFYNNEISEKSEIFDDQFSVERPDGSNFTLKIRSTKLEDSAMYFCASSPRSPNYGYTFGSGTRLTVV.